The source of this TCR beta chain is a study of blood T cell repertoires in COVID-19 (dated by TCRdb to about 2020). General notes on the study: Samples covering the acute and convalescent phases of COVID-19 were provided by collaborators in the United States, Italy and Spain. The material from the prospective study consisted of cDNA or gDNA derived from T cells, B-cell-depleted T cells, or PBMCs. Subjects who had been exposed to COVID-19, were actively infected with it, or had recovered from it provided the deeply sampled blood TCRbeta repertoires that made up the dataset. The repertoires were made available in a free public database intended to serve as a resource for research on the immune response to SARS-CoV-2. Samples came from the ongoing ImmuneRACE study (first 160 participants) plus 1,254 subjects from 6 global collaborators. Nearly every sample came with metadata listing a de-identified subject ID, COVID-19 status, age in years and sex. Where HLA class I and class II types were available, the types were taken from metadata supplied by the sample provider, not from assay-based typing. What the research found in general, with its limitations: The amount of clinical and demographic metadata varied by source and participant and was provided uncurated.

The immunoSEQ Assay, a bias-controlled multiplex PCR, was used to amplify TCRbeta CDR3 regions from genomic DNA. Per the source publication's procedure: The number of nucleated cells in each sample was estimated by amplification of reference gene primers within the assay. Sequence reads were collapsed and filtered to measure the absolute abundance of every unique TCRbeta CDR3 rearrangement. For each sample, productive Simpson clonality was calculated as the square root of Simpson's diversity index across productive rearrangements. As stored in TCRdb, this immuneACCESS dataset retains in-frame rearrangements with V and J assigned. A fraction of the clones does not appear; measured against another copy, unresolved V genes explain less than half of the discrepancy, and the remainder lacks a known reason. V and J calls and clone size come straight from that table; D and trimming were deduced from the DNA. Here the sample has 65,000 to 90,000 clones; approximately 90% occur a single time. Just over 8% of the sample comes from the top ten.

The CDR3 has 15 amino acids, counting the end cysteine and phenylalanine. The sequence is cut down to CDR3 DNA, 45 bases in frame from base 1. CDR1 and CDR2 are drawn from the germline V gene (reference sequence): MNHNY, SVGAGI. After removal of 5 bases from V and 2 bases from J, the junction retains 8 bases not matched to a gene. The collaborating institutions used their own protocols to collect whole blood in K2EDTA tubes. For TCRbeta analysis, collaborators shipped samples in one of three forms: frozen whole blood, isolated PBMCs, or DNA extracted from either of those sample types. For this clone: Which antigen it targets is not known. The record has no base qualities; no much larger clone is one base away.

The rearranged segments are TRBV6-6 and TRBJ1-1, and 7 junction bases match TRBD1. The receptor was derived from a man aged 25 to 40 with acute or convalescent COVID-19. The sequenced sample consisted of peripheral blood. The CDR3 amino acid sequence is: CASSPRQGRNTEAFF. The base sequence is TGTGCCAGCAGTCCGCGACAGGGTAGAAACACTGAAGCTTTCTTT.